Listed below are T cell receptor beta chains from one sample, sequenced in a study of CD8 T cells in Susac syndrome. TCRdb called the immunoSEQ multiplex PCR reads again in MiXCR, with one record for every CDR3 protein. The repertoire holds around 200,000 distinct CDR3 sequences, 85% to 95% seen once, with around 0.1% in the top ten. Material for sequencing was CD4+ T cells from PBMCs. These receptors all come from a human donor with Susac syndrome. The CDR3 runs from the conserved cysteine through the conserved F or W. The order of the fields is CDR3 length, clone size, J gene, D gene, V gene, CDR3 protein, CDR3 DNA. A D gene is named only where the DNA matches it firmly. Clone size is not always given. Where it is, it says once, few, many or a class for expanded clones.

len: 14; abundance: -; j_gene: TRBJ1-2; d_gene: TRBD1; v_gene: TRBV12-3/TRBV12-4; CDR3aa: CASRGTGHNYGYTF; CDR3nt: TGTGCCAGCAGAGGGACAGGCCATAACTATGGCTACACCTTC
len: 15; abundance: -; j_gene: TRBJ2-7; d_gene: -; v_gene: TRBV5-1; CDR3aa: CASSLVLGDGSEQYF; CDR3nt: TGCGCCAGCAGCTTGGTGTTGGGGGACGGGAGCGAGCAGTACTTC
len: 11; abundance: -; j_gene: TRBJ2-1; d_gene: TRBD1; v_gene: TRBV27; CDR3aa: CASSEQGWQFF; CDR3nt: TGTGCCAGCAGTGAACAGGGGTGGCAGTTCTTC
len: 17; abundance: -; j_gene: TRBJ1-4; d_gene: -; v_gene: TRBV7-2; CDR3aa: CASSLGDTGLGNEKLFF; CDR3nt: TGTGCCAGCAGCTTAGGGGATACAGGGTTGGGAAATGAAAAACTGTTTTTT
len: 16; abundance: -; j_gene: TRBJ2-3; d_gene: -; v_gene: TRBV20-1; CDR3aa: CSARDWEFGAADTQYF; CDR3nt: TGCAGTGCTAGAGATTGGGAGTTCGGGGCTGCAGATACGCAGTATTTT
len: 16; abundance: -; j_gene: TRBJ1-5; d_gene: -; v_gene: TRBV19; CDR3aa: CASSIDLRGFDQPQHF; CDR3nt: TGTGCCAGTAGTATAGACCTCCGGGGGTTTGATCAGCCCCAGCATTTT
len: 15; abundance: -; j_gene: TRBJ1-3; d_gene: -; v_gene: TRBV19; CDR3aa: CASSIYGGAGNTIYF; CDR3nt: TGTGCCAGTAGTATATACGGGGGCGCTGGAAACACCATATATTTT
len: 15; abundance: -; j_gene: TRBJ1-2; d_gene: TRBD1; v_gene: TRBV4-1; CDR3aa: CASSPQTGQTYGYTF; CDR3nt: TGCGCCAGCAGCCCACAGACAGGGCAAACCTATGGCTACACCTTC
len: 14; abundance: -; j_gene: TRBJ1-2; d_gene: -; v_gene: TRBV15; CDR3aa: CATSRDKLRLGYTF; CDR3nt: TGTGCCACCAGCAGAGATAAACTCCGACTAGGCTACACCTTC
len: 15; abundance: -; j_gene: TRBJ1-5; d_gene: TRBD1; v_gene: TRBV20-1; CDR3aa: CSASYVGQGNQPQHF; CDR3nt: TGCAGTGCTAGTTATGTGGGACAGGGGAATCAGCCCCAGCATTTT
len: 13; abundance: -; j_gene: TRBJ2-7; d_gene: -; v_gene: TRBV10-3; CDR3aa: CATENTGIDEQYF; CDR3nt: TGTGCCACCGAGAATACAGGGATAGACGAGCAGTACTTC
len: 14; abundance: -; j_gene: TRBJ2-7; d_gene: -; v_gene: TRBV18; CDR3aa: CASSPEIQGSEQYF; CDR3nt: TGTGCCAGCTCGCCGGAGATTCAGGGGAGTGAGCAGTACTTC
len: 14; abundance: -; j_gene: TRBJ2-2; d_gene: -; v_gene: TRBV18; CDR3aa: CASSPEPFDRELFF; CDR3nt: TGTGCCAGCTCACCGGAGCCGTTTGACCGGGAGCTGTTTTTT
len: 12; abundance: -; j_gene: TRBJ2-7; d_gene: -; v_gene: TRBV29-1; CDR3aa: CSATGQSYEQYF; CDR3nt: TGCAGCGCGACTGGACAGTCCTACGAGCAGTACTTC
len: 17; abundance: -; j_gene: TRBJ2-1; d_gene: TRBD2; v_gene: TRBV18; CDR3aa: CASSPPSSGRSYNEQFF; CDR3nt: TGTGCCAGCTCACCCCCGTCTAGCGGCCGCTCCTACAATGAGCAGTTCTTC
len: 15; abundance: -; j_gene: TRBJ2-1; d_gene: TRBD1; v_gene: TRBV12-3/TRBV12-4; CDR3aa: CASSLGQPKSYEQFF; CDR3nt: TGTGCCAGCAGTTTGGGACAGCCGAAAAGCTATGAGCAGTTCTTC
len: 13; abundance: -; j_gene: TRBJ2-1; d_gene: -; v_gene: TRBV15; CDR3aa: CATSLGRYNEQFF; CDR3nt: TGTGCCACCAGCTTAGGGAGATACAATGAGCAGTTCTTC
len: 15; abundance: -; j_gene: TRBJ2-5; d_gene: TRBD1; v_gene: TRBV29-1; CDR3aa: CSAGTGIGVQETQYF; CDR3nt: TGCAGCGCCGGGACAGGGATAGGGGTCCAAGAGACCCAGTACTTC
len: 15; abundance: -; j_gene: TRBJ2-5; d_gene: TRBD1; v_gene: TRBV7-2; CDR3aa: CASSSLGTGRETQYF; CDR3nt: TGTGCCAGCAGCTCCCTCGGGACAGGGAGGGAGACCCAGTACTTC
len: 16; abundance: -; j_gene: TRBJ2-1; d_gene: -; v_gene: TRBV4-1; CDR3aa: CASSQIDLIAYNEQFF; CDR3nt: TGCGCCAGCAGCCAGATAGACCTAATTGCCTACAATGAGCAGTTCTTC
len: 13; abundance: -; j_gene: TRBJ2-1; d_gene: TRBD2; v_gene: TRBV20-1; CDR3aa: CSAASGADNEQFF; CDR3nt: TGCAGTGCGGCTAGCGGAGCCGACAATGAGCAGTTCTTC
len: 14; abundance: -; j_gene: TRBJ2-2; d_gene: -; v_gene: TRBV5-6; CDR3aa: CASSVTSNTGELFF; CDR3nt: TGTGCCAGCAGCGTGACTTCGAACACCGGGGAGCTGTTTTTT
len: 13; abundance: -; j_gene: TRBJ2-5; d_gene: -; v_gene: TRBV12-3/TRBV12-4; CDR3aa: CASSLTGRETQYF; CDR3nt: TGTGCCAGCAGTTTGACAGGCCGGGAGACCCAGTACTTC
len: 16; abundance: once; j_gene: TRBJ2-6; d_gene: -; v_gene: TRBV4-3; CDR3aa: CASSQGQGSGANVLTF; CDR3nt: TGCGCCAGCAGCCAAGGGCAGGGATCTGGGGCCAACGTCCTGACTTTC
len: 14; abundance: -; j_gene: TRBJ2-7; d_gene: TRBD2; v_gene: TRBV7-2; CDR3aa: CASSTGLGYSKQYF; CDR3nt: TGTGCCAGCAGCACCGGACTAGGGTACTCGAAGCAGTACTTC
len: 13; abundance: -; j_gene: TRBJ2-7; d_gene: TRBD1; v_gene: TRBV28; CDR3aa: CASSAGGIYEQYF; CDR3nt: TGTGCCAGCAGCGCAGGGGGCATATACGAGCAGTACTTC
len: 15; abundance: once; j_gene: TRBJ2-1; d_gene: -; v_gene: TRBV12-3/TRBV12-4; CDR3aa: CASRPWAGIYNEQFF; CDR3nt: TGTGCCAGCAGGCCCTGGGCGGGGATCTACAATGAGCAGTTCTTC
len: 12; abundance: once; j_gene: TRBJ1-1; d_gene: -; v_gene: TRBV30; CDR3aa: CAWTGLGAEAFF; CDR3nt: TGTGCCTGGACTGGCCTCGGGGCTGAAGCTTTCTTT
len: 15; abundance: -; j_gene: TRBJ2-3; d_gene: -; v_gene: TRBV18; CDR3aa: CASSPNPGTTDTQYF; CDR3nt: TGTGCCAGCTCACCAAATCCTGGGACAACAGATACGCAGTATTTT
len: 16; abundance: -; j_gene: TRBJ2-7; d_gene: -; v_gene: TRBV27; CDR3aa: CASSLDRISPFYEQYF; CDR3nt: TGTGCCAGCAGTTTAGACCGGATCTCTCCTTTTTACGAGCAGTACTTC
len: 15; abundance: -; j_gene: TRBJ2-3; d_gene: -; v_gene: TRBV5-4; CDR3aa: CASSPVLGGVDTQYF; CDR3nt: TGTGCCAGCAGCCCTGTGTTGGGGGGAGTCGATACGCAGTATTTT
len: 13; abundance: -; j_gene: TRBJ1-2; d_gene: -; v_gene: TRBV5-1; CDR3aa: CASSLGGDGGYTF; CDR3nt: TGCGCCAGCAGCTTGGGAGGGGATGGTGGCTACACCTTC
len: 16; abundance: -; j_gene: TRBJ1-2; d_gene: -; v_gene: TRBV15; CDR3aa: CATSRDQSGAGAGYTF; CDR3nt: TGTGCCACCAGCAGAGATCAGTCGGGAGCGGGCGCTGGCTACACCTTC
len: 17; abundance: -; j_gene: TRBJ2-1; d_gene: TRBD2; v_gene: TRBV20-1; CDR3aa: CSARVGSGSTTYNEQFF; CDR3nt: TGCAGTGCTAGAGTTGGTAGCGGGAGCACTACCTACAATGAGCAGTTCTTC
len: 15; abundance: -; j_gene: TRBJ2-1; d_gene: TRBD2; v_gene: TRBV19; CDR3aa: CASSRASGFYNEQFF; CDR3nt: TGTGCCAGTAGTCGGGCTAGCGGCTTTTACAATGAGCAGTTCTTC
len: 12; abundance: -; j_gene: TRBJ2-7; d_gene: TRBD2; v_gene: TRBV30; CDR3aa: CAGGGSSYEQYF; CDR3nt: TGTGCCGGGGGAGGGAGCTCCTACGAGCAGTACTTC
len: 12; abundance: -; j_gene: TRBJ1-2; d_gene: -; v_gene: TRBV19; CDR3aa: CASSITGNGYTF; CDR3nt: TGTGCCAGTAGTATCACAGGAAATGGCTACACCTTC
len: 15; abundance: -; j_gene: TRBJ1-2; d_gene: TRBD1; v_gene: TRBV6-5; CDR3aa: CASSKRRTGQGGYTF; CDR3nt: TGTGCCAGCAGTAAACGTCGGACAGGACAAGGTGGCTACACCTTC